This is a list of T cell receptor beta chains from one sample in a study of T cell responses to AZD1222 COVID-19 vaccine. Clones were read by immunoSEQ multiplex PCR, and TCRdb kept only the in-frame ones, dropping some. The data show approximately 120,000 clones, less than 90% seen once. Sequencing was performed on peripheral blood, taken on day 0 of AZD1222 vaccination. All receptors derive from an adult in good health. The CDR3 runs from the conserved cysteine through the conserved F or W. D genes are given only for firm matches. Clone size is stated in some rows and not others, as once, few, many or a class when expanded.

-,-,TRBJ2-5,TRBV24-1,TGTGCCACCAGTGATCCGAGCCTCCAAGAGACCCAGTACTTC,CATSDPSLQETQYF
TRBD1,-,TRBJ2-3,TRBV24-1,TGTGCCACCAGTGGTGGTGACAGGGGGGGAACAGATACGCAGTATTTT,CATSGGDRGGTDTQYF
-,-,TRBJ2-1,TRBV4-2,TGTGCCAGCAGCCAAGAACTTTTCAGCTCCTACAATGAGCAGTTCTTC,CASSQELFSSYNEQFF
-,-,TRBJ1-6,TRBV18,TGTGCCAGCTCACCAGGTCGCCAGGAGAATTCACCCCTCCACTTT,CASSPGRQENSPLHF
-,-,TRBJ1-2,TRBV28,TGTGCCAGCAGTTTAGGCAGGGCGGCTGGCTACACCTTC,CASSLGRAAGYTF
TRBD1,-,TRBJ2-7,TRBV27,TGTGCCAGCAGTTTATCCACCTCGGCAGGGACAGTCTACGAGCAGTACTTC,CASSLSTSAGTVYEQYF
TRBD1,-,TRBJ1-3,TRBV4-3,TGCGCCAGCAGCCGGACAGGGGAATCTGGAAACACCATATATTTT,CASSRTGESGNTIYF
TRBD1,-,TRBJ2-3,TRBV11-2,TGTGCCAGCATCTTAACAGGGGGCAGGGATACGCAGTATTTT,CASILTGGRDTQYF
TRBD1,once,TRBJ1-4,TRBV11-2,TGTGCCAGCAGCTTGCAGGGGGAGCCTAATGAAAAACTGTTTTTT,CASSLQGEPNEKLFF
TRBD1,once,TRBJ1-1,TRBV7-9,TGTGCCAGCAGCGCTACAGGGGCTGGCACTGAAGCTTTCTTT,CASSATGAGTEAFF
TRBD1,-,TRBJ2-1,TRBV19,TGTGCCAGTATGGGGACAGGTCTCTCCTACAATGAGCAGTTCTTC,CASMGTGLSYNEQFF
TRBD2,-,TRBJ2-3,TRBV11-3,TGTGCCAGCAGCTTCCAGACTAGCGGGGAGAGCACAGATACGCAGTATTTT,CASSFQTSGESTDTQYF
-,-,TRBJ1-5,TRBV4-3,TGCGCCAGCAGCCAAGATACCAGCTATAGCAATCAGCCCCAGCATTTT,CASSQDTSYSNQPQHF
-,-,TRBJ2-1,TRBV29-1,TGCAGCGTTGAGGTCCGGTCGGGCAATGAGCAGTTCTTC,CSVEVRSGNEQFF
-,-,TRBJ2-2,TRBV28,TGTGCCAGCAGTTTACGGTCGTTCAACACCGGGGAGCTGTTTTTT,CASSLRSFNTGELFF
-,once,TRBJ2-6,TRBV21-1,TGTGCCAGCAGCAATTTTAGGTCGAGGGTTAGTGGGGCCAACGTCCTGACTTTC,CASSNFRSRVSGANVLTF
-,once,TRBJ2-7,TRBV4-2,TGTGCCAGCAGCCAAGTTCGACAGACTGAGCAGTACTTC,CASSQVRQTEQYF
TRBD1,-,TRBJ2-2,TRBV4-1,TGCGCCAGCAGCCAAGTCCCCGGGACAGGAGCCACCGGGGAGCTGTTTTTT,CASSQVPGTGATGELFF
TRBD1,-,TRBJ1-4,TRBV6-4,TGTGCCAGCAGTGACTCCAACAAAGGACAGGGTCCGAATGAAAAACTGTTTTTT,CASSDSNKGQGPNEKLFF
TRBD2,-,TRBJ2-1,TRBV18,TGTGCCAGCTCACTCACAGTAGCGGGAGATGAGCAGTTCTTC,CASSLTVAGDEQFF
-,-,TRBJ2-7,TRBV3-1/TRBV3-2,TGTGCCAGCAGCCGGATGGGGTCCCCCCGCGAGCAGTACTTC,CASSRMGSPREQYF
-,-,TRBJ1-1,TRBV27,TGTGCCAGCAGTTCGGTGGGTACTGAAGCTTTCTTT,CASSSVGTEAFF
TRBD2,-,TRBJ2-1,TRBV11-3,TGTGCCAGCAGCTCGGGACTAGCGGGCCTCGGCAATGAGCAGTTCTTC,CASSSGLAGLGNEQFF
-,-,TRBJ2-1,TRBV19,TGTGCCAGTAGTGCCGGACTCAGCTCCTACAATGAGCAGTTCTTC,CASSAGLSSYNEQFF
-,once,TRBJ1-2,TRBV6-5,TGTGCCAGCAGAACGACCGATTCCAGCGGCTACACCTTC,CASRTTDSSGYTF
TRBD2,-,TRBJ2-3,TRBV2,TGTGCCAGCAGGACTAGCGGGAGCCGGAGAAGCACAGATACGCAGTATTTT,CASRTSGSRRSTDTQYF